This T cell receptor (beta chain) came from a study of OX40 agonist ivuxolimab in advanced cancers. Study-wide context: It was ivuxolimab, an agonistic anti-OX40 (CD134) antibody, that patients were treated with.

The method was immunoSEQ multiplex PCR; TCRdb's version includes in-frame clones alone and lacks a portion of them. The sample has some 50,000 clones, about 88% seen once. Per the germline V gene, CDR1 is MNHEY and CDR2 is SVGAGI. The CDR3 runs 15 residues. The V end lost 0 bases, the J end lost 3 bases, and 11 bases lay between the germline ends. This TCR came from an adult with an advanced solid tumor such as melanoma, head and neck, liver or kidney cancer. This sequence joins TRBV6-5 and TRBJ2-5; D gene unclear. Sequencing was performed on CD4+ or CD8+ T cells sorted from blood, taken in a trial of the OX40 agonist ivuxolimab. CDR3 nucleotide sequence: TGTGCCAGCAGTTACTCGACCGGAGCCGAAGAGACCCAGTACTTC. Translating it yields CASSYSTGAEETQYF.